The 21 T cell receptor beta chains given below trace back to one sample, sequenced in a study of radiotherapy plus CTLA-4 blockade in lung cancer. This table comes from immunoSEQ multiplex PCR, and its TCRdb copy is limited to in-frame clones, with some not included. The sample records approximately 76,000 clones, about 79% being singletons. Sample: peripheral blood, taken from a patient treated with radiotherapy plus ipilimumab. Source of these receptors: a human donor with non-small cell lung cancer who had a partial response to radiotherapy plus ipilimumab. Some clones in this sample may be carry-over from other donors' samples.

The chain couples TRBV2 to TRBJ2-7, with 12 bases identical to TRBD2. Trimming removed 1 base from V and 7 bases from J; junction bases left unmatched: 5. The germline gives CDR1 SNHLY, CDR2 FYNNEI. CDR3 length: 15 residues. CDR3 region: CASSEETSGGYEQYF. The CDR3 coding sequence is TGTGCCAGCAGTGAAGAAACTAGCGGGGGGTATGAGCAGTACTTC.

As to this clone: The same CDR3 can be traced to other DNA sequences in this sample. The chain is built from TRBV20-1 and TRBJ1-1; D might be TRBD1 (6 bases). The germline V gene encodes CDR1 DFQATT and CDR2 SNEGSKA (reference sequence). The CDR3 has 11 residues. The CDR3: CTSGLGAKTFF. CDR3 coding DNA: TGCACCTCGGGGCTGGGGGCAAAGACTTTCTTT.

This clone was observed a few times. The rearrangement joins TRBV19 to TRBJ1-5; 8 nucleotides agree with TRBD1. The CDR3 length is 13 residues. The ends lost 3 bases at V and 9 bases at J; junction bases unmatched: 4. CDR1 and CDR2 from the germline V gene are LNHDA and SQIVND (reference sequence). The CDR3 protein is CASSIGTGPPQHF. Written as DNA, the CDR3 is TGTGCCAGTAGTATCGGGACAGGCCCGCCCCAGCATTTT.

This chain joins TRBV28 and TRBJ2-1, with TRBD2 as a possible D gene (6 bases). V was cut by 7 bases and J by 2 bases, with 18 bases left in between. The germline CDR1 and CDR2 sequences are MDHEN and SYDVKM. The CDR3 sequence is 16 residues long. The CDR3 coding sequence is TGTGCCAGCAAGGCGCTGGTAGGCGGGGCCTACAATGAGCAGTTCTTC. It yields the protein CASKALVGGAYNEQFF. The whole variable domain, remainder taken from reference TRBV28 and TRBJ2-1, is DVKVTQSSRYLVKRTGEKVFLECVQDMDHENMFWYRQDPGLGLRLIYFSYDVKMKEKGDIPEGYSVSREKKERFSLILESASTNQTSMYLCASKALVGGAYNEQFFGPGTRLTVL.

The chain joins TRBV30 to TRBJ2-5, with 8 bases fitting TRBD1. Germline loops: CDR1 GTSNPN, CDR2 SVGIG (reference sequence). The CDR3 runs to 14 residues. The trim removed 4 bases at V and 4 bases at J, leaving 8 bases unmatched. The CDR3 DNA follows: TGTGCCTGGATAAAGGACAGGGTGGGAGAGACCCAGTACTTC. Protein product: CAWIKDRVGETQYF.

The sample holds a few counts of this clone. The chain carries TRBV29-1 and TRBJ1-2; 9 nucleotides agree with TRBD1. Germline values: CDR1 SQVTM, CDR2 ANQGSEA. The CDR3 contains 12 residues. V shed 4 bases and J 3 bases; nucleotides not matched to a gene: 0. The CDR3 sequence: CSVGDRDYGYTF. The CDR3 nucleotides are TGCAGCGTTGGGGACAGGGACTATGGCTACACCTTC.

The V gene is TRBV30, the J gene TRBJ2-3; 13 nucleotides agree with TRBD2. V shed 2 bases and J 0 bases; nucleotides not matched to a gene: 5. The V gene's germline CDR1 is GTSNPN and CDR2 SVGIG (reference sequence). The CDR3 spans 17 residues. The CDR3 is CAWSLGTSGASTDTQYF. CDR3 in DNA: TGTGCCTGGAGTTTGGGGACTAGCGGGGCTAGCACAGATACGCAGTATTTT.

The rearrangement links TRBV7-9 to TRBJ2-2; D call uncertain. Germline V gives CDR1 SEHNR, CDR2 FQNEAQ (reference sequence). The germline V and J ends were trimmed by 6 bases and 1 base, with 15 bases remaining between them. The CDR3 is made up of 16 amino acids. The CDR3 here is CASSPARVRNTGELFF. Here the CDR3 DNA reads TGTGCCAGCAGTCCCGCCCGAGTAAGGAACACCGGGGAGCTGTTTTTT.

The V and J genes are TRBV7-9 and TRBJ2-3; TRBD1 might be the D (5 bases). V was clipped by 1 base and J by 1 base, with 15 bases between them. Germline loops: CDR1 SEHNR, CDR2 FQNEAQ (reference sequence). There are 17 residues in the CDR3. In nucleotides, the CDR3 is TGTGCCAGCAGCTTAGTAGATTGGGCCAGGGGCACAGATACGCAGTATTTT. Translating it yields CASSLVDWARGTDTQYF. The complete variable domain, with remaining parts taken from reference TRBV7-9 and TRBJ2-3, reads DTGVSQNPRHKITKRGQNVTFRCDPISEHNRLYWYRQTLGQGPEFLTYFQNEAQLEKSRLLSDRFSAERPKGSFSTLEIQRTEQGDSAMYLCASSLVDWARGTDTQYFGPGTRLTVL.

This sequence joins TRBV6-5 and TRBJ1-2, with 8 bases matching TRBD1. Germline V gives CDR1 MNHEY, CDR2 SVGAGI. V shed 8 bases and J 2 bases; nucleotides not matched to a gene: 7. CDR3 size: 14 residues. CDR3 nucleotides: TGTGCCAGCGCCATCGGACAGGGCAACTATGGCTACACCTTC. Protein sequence: CASAIGQGNYGYTF.

The chain has TRBV18 and TRBJ2-4, with D perhaps matching TRBD2 (5 bases). This CDR3 has 14 residues. Germline CDR1 reads KGHSH; CDR2 reads LQKENI. Trimming took off 3 bases at V and 3 bases at J, with 9 bases between the two ends. The DNA of the CDR3 is TGTGCCAGCTCACCTCTAGGAGGCAAAAACATTCAGTACTTC. Protein sequence: CASSPLGGKNIQYF.

V usage is TRBV6-5 and J usage is TRBJ2-3, with D perhaps TRBD1 (5 bases). Trimming removed 7 bases from V and 9 bases from J, with 17 bases in between. The CDR3 runs to 13 residues. Germline V CDR1 and CDR2: MNHEY, SVGAGI. CDR3 in DNA: TGTGCCAGCACGTCAGGGCAAGGTGGGACGCAGTATTTT. It is translated as CASTSGQGGTQYF.

J is TRBJ2-3 and V is TRBV11-1; weak D call: TRBD2 (6 bases). This CDR3 is built from 15 residues. Germline-derived CDR1 and CDR2 are SGHAT and FQDESV (reference sequence). Trimming stripped 5 bases from V and 2 bases from J, with 14 bases between. The CDR3 protein is CASSLRDFSTDTQYF. The CDR3, as DNA: TGTGCCAGCAGCCTGCGGGACTTCTCCACAGATACGCAGTATTTT.

The chain employs TRBV7-2 and TRBJ1-2; D is possibly TRBD1 (5 bases). CDR1 is SGHTA and CDR2 is FQGNSA in the germline V gene. There are 15 residues in the CDR3. V dropped 5 bases and J dropped 4 bases, with 17 bases sitting between them. The CDR3 loop reads CASSPETGRVYGYTF. DNA for the CDR3: TGTGCCAGCAGCCCCGAGACGGGCAGGGTCTATGGCTACACCTTC.

The V and J genes are TRBV19 and TRBJ2-7, with 7 bases identical to TRBD1. Germline trimming cut 3 bases from V and 2 bases from J; bases unmatched to any gene: 4. The CDR3 length is 14 residues. Per germline, CDR1 LNHDA and CDR2 SQIVND (reference sequence). In nucleotides, the CDR3 is TGTGCCAGTAGTATGATTGACAGGGCCTACGAGCAGTACTTC. This sequence encodes CASSMIDRAYEQYF.

This rearrangement joins TRBV18 to TRBJ2-7; TRBD2 might be the D (6 bases). V was cut by 5 bases and J by 3 bases, with 14 bases left in between. Germline V gene sequence: CDR1 KGHSH, CDR2 LQKENI. CDR3 length: 14 amino acids. CDR3 loop: CASSYDGGGYEQYF. CDR3 coding DNA: TGTGCCAGCTCATACGACGGGGGAGGCTACGAGCAGTACTTC.

The chain links TRBV7-7 to TRBJ2-5; 9 positions match TRBD2. CDR3 length: 15 residues. V gave up 7 bases and J gave up 4 bases; unmatched junction bases: 10. Germline loops: CDR1 SSHAT, CDR2 FNYEAQ (reference sequence). CDR3 sequence (DNA): TGTGCCAGCACCCTGGGCGGGGGGGCAGGAGAGACCCAGTACTTC. Protein product: CASTLGGGAGETQYF.

The gene calls are TRBV5-1 and TRBJ2-7, with 7 bases identical to TRBD2. CDR1 is SGHRS and CDR2 is YFSETQ in the germline V gene. The CDR3 is 14 residues long. V lost 4 bases and J lost 3; bases outside the gene matches: 7. The CDR3 DNA reads TGCGCCAGCAGCCTTAGCGGGTCGGACTACGAGCAGTACTTC. Amino acids: CASSLSGSDYEQYF. Based on the CDR3 plus reference TRBV5-1 and TRBJ2-7, the full variable domain is KAGVTQTPRYLIKTRGQQVTLSCSPISGHRSVSWYQQTPGQGLQFLFEYFSETQRNKGNFPGRFSGRQFSNSRSEMNVSTLELGDSALYLCASSLSGSDYEQYFGPGTRLTVT.

This rearrangement joins TRBV21-1 to TRBJ1-3. TRBV21-1 is deemed a pseudogene. This CDR3 is 17 amino acids long. The CDR3 bases are TGTGCCAGCAGATTTCTACTAGCTACAACCGCACGAAACACCATATATTTT. This gives the protein CASRFLLATTARNTIYF.

V and J are TRBV6-1 and TRBJ2-3; 10 bases map to TRBD2. The trim removed 3 bases at V and 2 bases at J, leaving 5 bases unmatched. Per the germline V gene, CDR1 is MNHNS and CDR2 is SASEGT. The CDR3 extends over 16 amino acids. The CDR3 sequence is CASSDQGLATTDTQYF. For the CDR3, the DNA is TGTGCCAGCAGTGACCAGGGACTAGCGACCACAGATACGCAGTATTTT.

This rearrangement joins TRBV18 to TRBJ2-1, with D unclear. CDR3 length: 13 residues. Germline CDR1 is KGHSH and CDR2 is LQKENI. V was pared by 5 bases and J by 5 bases, with 10 bases between. The DNA of the CDR3 is TGTGCCAGCTCAGGGCAGTCCAACAATGAGCAGTTCTTC. Protein sequence: CASSGQSNNEQFF.